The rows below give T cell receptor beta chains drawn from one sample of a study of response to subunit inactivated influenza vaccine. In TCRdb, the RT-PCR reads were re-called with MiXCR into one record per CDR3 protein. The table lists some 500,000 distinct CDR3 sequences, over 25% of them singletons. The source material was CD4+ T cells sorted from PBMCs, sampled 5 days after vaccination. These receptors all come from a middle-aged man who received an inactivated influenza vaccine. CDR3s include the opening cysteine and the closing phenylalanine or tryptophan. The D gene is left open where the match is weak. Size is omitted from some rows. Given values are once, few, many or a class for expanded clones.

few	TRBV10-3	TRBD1	CAIRRAGGTYEQYF
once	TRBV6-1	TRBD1	CASRERDRESNQPQHF
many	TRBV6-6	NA	CASERQDQPQHF
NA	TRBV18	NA	CASSREEGQPQHF
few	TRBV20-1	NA	CSAWRGQSGYTF
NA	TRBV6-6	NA	CASSYSVAEQYF
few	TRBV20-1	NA	CSARETGNTIYF
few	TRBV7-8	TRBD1	CASSSTYRGIQETQYF
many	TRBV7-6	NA	CASSPNRADTQYF
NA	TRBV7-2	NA	CASSLGVYEKLFF
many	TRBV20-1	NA	CSASTGLISGNTIYF
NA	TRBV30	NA	CAWSVRQKLFF
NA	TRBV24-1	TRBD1	CATSEAGQGRETQYF
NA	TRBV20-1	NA	CSARVGAGGAEDTQYF
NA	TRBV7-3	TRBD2	CASSLTSGTYETQYF
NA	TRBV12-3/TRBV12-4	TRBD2	CASSPPAGTRHEQYF
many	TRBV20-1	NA	CSAREALVADTQYF
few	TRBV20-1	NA	CSASTSNQPQHF
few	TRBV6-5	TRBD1	CASSYSQGVYEQYF
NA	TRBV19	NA	CASSPNLRTGTTDTQYF
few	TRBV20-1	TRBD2	CSARASGRRTDTQYF
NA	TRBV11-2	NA	CASSLGGVSVGNEQYF
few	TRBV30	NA	CAWRFGGDSPLHF
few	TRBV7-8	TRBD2	CASTLGGRTDTQYF
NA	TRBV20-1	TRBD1	CSALTQGQETQYF
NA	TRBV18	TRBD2	CASSPLLAGGSTDTQYF
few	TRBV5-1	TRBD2	CASSLVFATSEYTYEQYF
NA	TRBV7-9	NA	CASSQSPSQRPYEQYF
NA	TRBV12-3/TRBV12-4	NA	CASSLIPFLHF
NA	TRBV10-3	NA	CAISEAEPPSYEQYF
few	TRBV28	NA	CASSRGRPDGYTF
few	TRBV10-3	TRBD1	CAISGQGKPSGANVLTF
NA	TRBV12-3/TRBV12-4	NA	CASSLHRKANYGYTF
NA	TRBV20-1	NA	CSARGLAGLYNEQFF
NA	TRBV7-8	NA	CASSPSEAEQYF
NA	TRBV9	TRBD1	CASSGPGTGLSGELFF
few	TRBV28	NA	CASNEGLVGKQFF
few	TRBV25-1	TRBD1	CASSPWTGPKYEQYF
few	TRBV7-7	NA	CASSLETNTGELFF
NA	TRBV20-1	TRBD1	CSARVRGHEQYF
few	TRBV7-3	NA	CASSLRLKETQYF
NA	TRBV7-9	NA	CASMSTGTETQYF
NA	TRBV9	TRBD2	CASSVVGSGGYNEQFF
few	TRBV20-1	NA	CSAPGHSLSYEQYF
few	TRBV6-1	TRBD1	CASSPAPGRGRTGELFF
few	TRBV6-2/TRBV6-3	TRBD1	CASSGTVTYEQYF
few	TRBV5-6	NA	CASSSPGQWGSQETQYF
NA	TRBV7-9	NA	CASSFEARTSYEQYF
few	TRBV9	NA	CASSVRGEFYNEQFF
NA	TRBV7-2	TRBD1	CASIVRGQNYNEQFF
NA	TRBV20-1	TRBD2	CSAPQLATTYNEQFF
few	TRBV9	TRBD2	CASGTSGSADTQYF
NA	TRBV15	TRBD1	CATSRARDRGRTEAFF
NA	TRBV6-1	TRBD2	CASKRLAGAGTGELFF
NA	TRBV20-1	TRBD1	CSASATGGAGYTF